A single TCR beta chain is shown here with its context. Specified time point: cycle 4 day 1 (C4D1), after 6 weeks of nivolumab. Brentuximab vedotin exposure varied among the patients, all of whom had relapsed after autologous stem cell transplantation. Per germline, CDR1 MDHEN and CDR2 SYDVKM. V shed 2 bases and J 7 bases; nucleotides not matched to a gene: 3. The CDR3 is made up of 14 amino acids. The data were taken from a study of PD-1 blockade in classical Hodgkin lymphoma. Only in-frame clones appear in the TCRdb table, and some are missing; sequencing was by immunoSEQ multiplex PCR. The sample includes about 27,000 clones, around three quarters of them seen just once.

The receptor comes from a human donor with classical Hodgkin lymphoma. The source was peripheral blood mononuclear cells (PBMCs), collected before the fourth cycle of nivolumab. The gene calls are TRBV28 and TRBJ2-1; 9 nucleotides agree with TRBD1. The CDR3 loop is CASSLDRGMNEQFF. In DNA form, the CDR3 reads TGTGCCAGCAGTTTAGACAGGGGGATGAATGAGCAGTTCTTC.